This TCR beta chain was sequenced for a study of T cell repertoires in cytomegalovirus infection. Study summary: Carrying CMV and the relevant HLA type showed in public TCR beta signatures.

Remarks on this clonotype: Antigen unknown.

The V end was cut by 2 bases, the J end by 3 bases, with 17 bases between. There are 16 residues in the CDR3. TCRdb itself ran the reads through MiXCR, one entry per CDR3 protein. Among almost 90,000 distinct CDR3 sequences, around 32% were seen once, and the ten largest hold roughly 70%. The sample in question was CD8+ T cells from cultured PBMCs, obtained from culture after CMV antigen stimulation. The clonotype was recovered from a human donor in good health (CMV status not recorded). Some clones in this sample may be carry-over from other donors' samples. The rearrangement joins TRBV23-1 to TRBJ2-7; TRBD1 is a possible D gene (5 bases). TRBV23-1 falls under the ORF class, with uncertain function. For the CDR3, the DNA is TGCGCCAGCAGTCAAGGCCGGACACAGGATGGCTACGAGCAGTACTTC. As protein: CASSQGRTQDGYEQYF.